This T cell receptor beta chain was profiled in a study of blood T cell repertoires in COVID-19. Study-level information: The study drew acute and convalescent COVID-19 samples from the United States, Italy and Spain. From T cells, B-cell-depleted T cells, or PBMCs came the material, which was cDNA or gDNA.

Source study methods: Nucleated cell number was recorded as an estimate derived from reference gene primer amplification. Using immunoSEQ multiplex PCR, the repertoire was profiled, and TCRdb retains in-frame clones only, with some absent. The DNA gave D and trimming, while V, J and clone size come from that table. The data show about 130,000 clones, roughly 87% seen once. The origin of this receptor is an elderly man with active or convalescent COVID-19. The sequencing sample was made of peripheral blood.

CDR3 residues: CASRPQGLAGGGTGELFF. Written as DNA, the CDR3 is TGTGCCAGCAGACCTCAGGGACTAGCGGGAGGCGGAACCGGGGAGCTGTTTTTT. The chain employs TRBV28 and TRBJ2-2; 15 bases are shared with TRBD2. CDR3 size: 18 residues. J lost 5 bases, V lost 6 bases, and 10 bases had no gene match. Germline values: CDR1 MDHEN, CDR2 SYDVKM.